Following are 18 T cell receptor beta chains from one sample sequenced in a study of cytomegalovirus exposure and HLA in healthy donors. Use of 60 Vbeta and 13 Jbeta primers characterized the PCR. The repertoire was sequenced with immunoSEQ multiplex PCR; TCRdb's copy has only in-frame clones and lacks some. In the table there are 90,000 to 150,000 clones, around 75% of which are singletons. Sequences were obtained from PBMCs. These receptors came from a woman aged 40-49 years in good health and CMV-seropositive.

In this sample, this clone turned up once. The chain recombines TRBV28 with TRBJ2-3; maybe TRBD1 (7 bases). Trimming cost V 8 bases and J 5 bases, with 20 bases left between them. The length of the CDR3 is 15 residues. Germline V CDR1 and CDR2: MDHEN, SYDVKM. The CDR3, as DNA: TGTGCCAGCTTCAGGGGGATAGCGCGGGGAGATACGCAGTATTTT. It encodes CASFRGIARGDTQYF. Drawing the rest from reference TRBV28 and TRBJ2-3, the complete variable domain is DVKVTQSSRYLVKRTGEKVFLECVQDMDHENMFWYRQDPGLGLRLIYFSYDVKMKEKGDIPEGYSVSREKKERFSLILESASTNQTSMYLCASFRGIARGDTQYFGPGTRLTVL.

The V gene is TRBV2, the J gene TRBJ1-4; 7 bases match TRBD1. Germline loops: CDR1 SNHLY, CDR2 FYNNEI. Trimming at V came to 4 bases and at J to 11 bases, leaving 7 bases not matched to a gene. This CDR3 region has 13 residues. The CDR3 loop is CASSGQGFGKLFF. CDR3 in DNA: TGTGCCAGCAGTGGACAGGGTTTCGGGAAACTGTTTTTT.

This clone was seen a handful of times. The V gene is TRBV5-4, the J gene TRBJ1-3; tentatively, D is TRBD1 (6 bases). Trimming left V 1 base short and J 3 bases short, with 11 bases between. The CDR3 length is 15 residues. CDR1 is SGHNT, CDR2 YYREEE, per germline (reference sequence). For the CDR3, the DNA is TGTGCCAGCAGCTTGATGGGGGCTTATGGAAACACCATATATTTT. Protein: CASSLMGAYGNTIYF.

The chain carries TRBV5-1 and TRBJ2-3; tentatively, D is TRBD2 (8 bases). Trimming left V 4 bases short and J 3 bases short, with 24 bases between. This CDR3 is 18 amino acids long. Germline assignment: CDR1 SGHRS and CDR2 YFSETQ. The chain's CDR3 is CASSGGERTGLATDTQYF. The CDR3 nucleotides read TGCGCCAGCAGCGGGGGAGAGCGGACAGGACTAGCAACAGATACGCAGTATTTT.

This chain links TRBV10-2 with TRBJ2-7; 14 bases agree with TRBD2. The CDR3 length is 14 residues. Unmatched junction bases numbered 6, after V lost 10 bases and J lost 4 bases. Per the germline V gene, CDR1 is WSHSY and CDR2 is SAAADI. The CDR3 DNA sequence: TGCGCCACCAGGGGACTAGCGGGAGAATACGAGCAGTACTTC. Amino acid sequence: CATRGLAGEYEQYF.

CDR3 sequence (DNA): TGTGCCAGCAGTGGGGCAGGGGGCAATCAGCCCCAGCATTTT. Its protein product is CASSGAGGNQPQHF. The V and J genes are TRBV6-1 and TRBJ1-5; a weak D match, TRBD1 (6 bases). CDR1 and CDR2 from the germline V gene are MNHNS and SASEGT. Trimming shortened V by 4 bases and J by 2 bases, and 9 bases separated the two germline ends. The CDR3 totals 14 residues.

This sequence joins TRBV27 and TRBJ2-7; D may be TRBD2 (6 bases). CDR3 size: 13 residues. Trimming stripped 10 bases from V and 2 bases from J, with 15 bases between. CDR1 is MNHEY, CDR2 SMNVEV, per germline (reference sequence). The CDR3 loop reads CATRRSGAYEQYF. DNA of the CDR3: TGTGCCACCAGACGGTCGGGGGCCTACGAGCAGTACTTC.

The chain combines TRBV7-2 with TRBJ1-2, with 7 bases lining up with TRBD1. Losses at the gene ends were 4 bases for V and 5 bases for J; bases not matched to a gene: 16. This CDR3 has 17 amino acids. Germline V gives CDR1 SGHTA, CDR2 FQGNSA. The CDR3: CASSSKAGGDRIYGYTF. CDR3 in DNA: TGTGCCAGCAGCTCTAAAGCCGGCGGGGACAGAATTTATGGCTACACCTTC.

The sample holds a few counts of this clone. The chain combines TRBV7-2 with TRBJ2-3; 7 positions match TRBD2. Germline CDR1 SGHTA, CDR2 FQGNSA. The junction had 3 bases not matched to a gene; V was cut back by 0 bases and J by 3 bases. The CDR3 covers 15 residues. The CDR3 coding sequence is TGTGCCAGCAGCTTAGCGATTAGCGGGACAGATACGCAGTATTTT. This codes for CASSLAISGTDTQYF.

This chain joins TRBV9 and TRBJ1-2; TRBD1 matches 7 bases. CDR1 and CDR2 from the germline V gene are SGDLS and YYNGEE. The CDR3 spans 14 residues. The V segment lost 5 bases and the J segment 7 bases; nucleotides outside the gene matches: 11. DNA of the CDR3: TGTGCCAGCAGTAACAGGGGCCTCTTGGGTGGCTACACCTTC. It yields the protein CASSNRGLLGGYTF.

This clone has just one count. The genes are TRBV6-5 and TRBJ1-1; 9 bases are shared with TRBD1. CDR3 length: 14 amino acids. Trimming removed 6 bases from V and 3 bases from J; junction bases left unmatched: 5. Per germline, CDR1 MNHEY and CDR2 SVGAGI. CDR3 in amino acids: CASSSGQGYTEAFF. Written as DNA, the CDR3 is TGTGCCAGCAGCTCGGGACAGGGTTACACTGAAGCTTTCTTT.

The chain employs TRBV25-1 and TRBJ2-7; the D is unclear. Germline CDR1 MGHDK, CDR2 SYGVNS. Trimming cost V 3 bases and J 0 bases, with 9 bases left between them. The CDR3 extends over 14 amino acids. CDR3 DNA sequence: TGTGCCAGCAGTGATGGAGTCTACTCCTACGAGCAGTACTTC. Translated: CASSDGVYSYEQYF.

This chain joins TRBV7-7 and TRBJ2-1, with a weak D call TRBD1 (5 bases). Deletions cut 1 base from V and 2 bases from J, with 21 bases between. Germline values: CDR1 SSHAT, CDR2 FNYEAQ (reference sequence). The CDR3 is 19 amino acids. DNA of the CDR3: TGTGCCAGCAGCTTAGGAGTCTATGGGGCGATGAGCACCTACAATGAGCAGTTCTTC. This encodes CASSLGVYGAMSTYNEQFF.

The V and J genes are TRBV27 and TRBJ2-7, with 7 bases aligning to TRBD2. The V and J ends lost 4 bases and 5 bases, in that order; junction bases with no gene match: 5. This CDR3 has 13 residues. Germline-derived CDR1 and CDR2 are MNHEY and SMNVEV (reference sequence). CDR3 protein: CASSSTSEDEQYF. CDR3 sequence (DNA): TGTGCCAGCAGTTCAACTAGCGAGGACGAGCAGTACTTC.

The chain links TRBV5-4 to TRBJ1-2; 7 bases map to TRBD1. CDR1 and CDR2 from the germline V gene are SGHNT and YYREEE (reference sequence). V was pared by 5 bases and J by 2 bases, with 6 bases of the junction left unmatched. This CDR3 has 14 residues. CDR3 residues: CASRHRGGNYGYTF. Written as DNA, the CDR3 is TGTGCCAGCAGGCACAGGGGTGGGAACTATGGCTACACCTTC.

V is TRBV4-1 and J is TRBJ2-3; TRBD2 might be the D (6 bases). This CDR3 is 14 amino acids long. V lost 4 bases and J 3 bases, leaving 11 bases between the germline ends. Looked up from germline, CDR1 is MGHRA and CDR2 is YSYEKL. CDR3 DNA sequence: TGCGCCAGCAGCCGGGAGGAGAGTACAGATACGCAGTATTTT. Protein sequence: CASSREESTDTQYF.

V gene TRBV19 combines with J gene TRBJ1-2; D unclear. Germline values: CDR1 LNHDA, CDR2 SQIVND (reference sequence). Trimming removed 3 bases at V and 5 bases at J, with 7 bases between. This CDR3 spans 12 amino acids. CDR3 nucleotides: TGTGCCAGTAGTATGAGGCAGTATGGCTACACCTTC. It encodes CASSMRQYGYTF. The full variable domain, completed using reference TRBV19 and TRBJ1-2, is DGGITQSPKYLFRKEGQNVTLSCEQNLNHDAMYWYRQDPGQGLRLIYYSQIVNDFQKGDIAEGYSVSREKKESFPLTVTSAQKNPTAFYLCASSMRQYGYTFGSGTRLTVV.

The CDR3 nucleotides read TGTGCCAGCAGCTTAGTGGTAGTGTCACCCCTCCACTTT. As protein: CASSLVVVSPLHF. This rearrangement joins TRBV7-2 to TRBJ1-6; D gene uncertain. Germline V gene lookup returns CDR1 SGHTA and CDR2 FQGNSA. This CDR3 has 13 residues. The germline V and J ends were trimmed by 1 base and 10 bases, with 8 bases remaining between them. Full variable domain (missing parts from reference TRBV7-2 and TRBJ1-6): GAGVSQSPSNKVTEKGKDVELRCDPISGHTALYWYRQSLGQGLEFLIYFQGNSAPDKSGLPSDRFSAERTGGSVSTLTIQRTQQEDSAVYLCASSLVVVSPLHFGNGTRLTVT.